This entry describes one T cell receptor beta chain. The target antigen is unknown. The CDR3 sequence is 15 residues long. Germline lookup yields CDR1 SNHLY and CDR2 FYNNEI. This entry belongs to a study of T cells expressing NK-cell markers. Study findings and constraints: As a fraction of CD8+ T cells, dominant NKG2C+ clonotypes reached about 1.0-7.5% in six donors.

After re-calling the 5' RACE reads, TCRdb lists one entry per CDR3 protein, DNA absent. This sample's table has about 390,000 distinct CDR3 sequences. This clonotype was sampled from a woman aged 45-59 years in good health. This chain connects TRBV2 to TRBJ2-1; checking the TCRdb D call of TRBD2 is not possible without DNA. The sample comprised blood T cells: a sorted CD56 or NKG2C T cell subset, CD4+ or CD8+ T cells, or bulk PBMC T cells (not recorded which). The CDR3 spells CASLPTSNFYNEQFF.